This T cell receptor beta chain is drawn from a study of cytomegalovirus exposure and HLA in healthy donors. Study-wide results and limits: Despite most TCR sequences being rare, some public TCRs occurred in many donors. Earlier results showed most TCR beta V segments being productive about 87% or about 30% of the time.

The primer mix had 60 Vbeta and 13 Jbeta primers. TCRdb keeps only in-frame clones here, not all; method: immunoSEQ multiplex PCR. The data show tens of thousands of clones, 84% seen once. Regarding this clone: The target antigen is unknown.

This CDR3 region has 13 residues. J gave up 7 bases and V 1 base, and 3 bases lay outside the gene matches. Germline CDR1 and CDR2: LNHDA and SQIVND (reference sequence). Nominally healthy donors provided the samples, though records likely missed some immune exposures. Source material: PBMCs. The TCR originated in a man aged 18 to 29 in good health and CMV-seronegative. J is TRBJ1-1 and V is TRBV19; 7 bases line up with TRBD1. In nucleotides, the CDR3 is TGTGCCAGTAGTATAGGGACAGGCGTTGAAGCTTTCTTT. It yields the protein CASSIGTGVEAFF.